Reported below is one T cell receptor (beta chain). Its target is not known. The data originate from a study of Ad26.COV2.S vaccination and SARS-CoV-2 variants. Study in general: Administration of Ad26.COV2.S was intramuscular, either once or twice 56 days apart. Study-wide results and caveats: Marked by substantial breadth, spike-specific CD8+ and CD4+ T cell responses were reportedly seen after vaccination. Measurements of TCR breadth and depth may have given underestimates of the total T cell responses.

The repertoire was sequenced with immunoSEQ multiplex PCR; TCRdb's copy has only in-frame clones and lacks some. The table includes about 350,000 clones, around 89% detected once. Germline assignment: CDR1 MDHEN and CDR2 SYDVKM. The CDR3 spans 14 residues. Trimming removed 6 bases from V and 6 bases from J, with 12 bases in between. Treatment here: some 20 received Ad26.COV2.S at low or high dose, single or two shots; several received placebo; per-sample allocation not given. Samples came from day 63 after the first vaccine or placebo injection. Wuhan-strain spike was delivered by a replication-incompetent Ad26 vector.

The receptor's source is a person aged 18 to 59 who received the Ad26.COV2.S COVID-19 vaccine or a placebo. Sample: peripheral blood, taken in a trial of Ad26.COV2.S vaccine versus placebo. V usage is TRBV28 and J usage is TRBJ1-6; D gene ambiguous. The CDR3 DNA reads as TGTGCCAGCAGCCTTTACAGTGTTAATTCACCCCTCCACTTT. It is translated as CASSLYSVNSPLHF.